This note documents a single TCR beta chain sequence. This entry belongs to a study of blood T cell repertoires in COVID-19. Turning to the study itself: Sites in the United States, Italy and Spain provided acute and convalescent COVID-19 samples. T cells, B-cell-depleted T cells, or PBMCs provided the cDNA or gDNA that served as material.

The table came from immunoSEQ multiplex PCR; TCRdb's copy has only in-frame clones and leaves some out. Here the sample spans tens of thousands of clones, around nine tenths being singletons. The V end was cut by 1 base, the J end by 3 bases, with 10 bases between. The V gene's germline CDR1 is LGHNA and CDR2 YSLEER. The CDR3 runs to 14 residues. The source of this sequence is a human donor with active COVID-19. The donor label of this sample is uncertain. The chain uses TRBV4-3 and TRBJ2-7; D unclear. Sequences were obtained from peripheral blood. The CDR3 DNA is TGCGCCAGCAGCCAAGTGCGCGGATACTACGAGCAGTACTTC. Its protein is CASSQVRGYYEQYF.